What follows are 4 T cell receptor beta chains derived from one specimen sequenced in a study of blood T cell repertoires in COVID-19. Sequencing used immunoSEQ multiplex PCR; TCRdb keeps in-frame clones, though not all of them. The data show over 90,000 clones, more than 70% seen once. The sample taken for sequencing was peripheral blood. These receptors came from a woman aged 60 to 75 in a cohort sampled during active or convalescent COVID-19.

The chain couples TRBV19 to TRBJ2-5; D not resolved. With 5 bases removed from V and 5 bases from J, the gap between germline ends came to 9 bases. From germline, CDR1 is LNHDA and CDR2 SQIVND (reference sequence). There are 12 residues in the CDR3. In nucleotides, the CDR3 is TGTGCCAGTAGTCGCGGATTGGAGACCCAGTACTTC. The encoded protein is CASSRGLETQYF. Filled out from reference TRBV19 and TRBJ2-5, the complete variable domain reads DGGITQSPKYLFRKEGQNVTLSCEQNLNHDAMYWYRQDPGQGLRLIYYSQIVNDFQKGDIAEGYSVSREKKESFPLTVTSAQKNPTAFYLCASSRGLETQYFGPGTRLLVL.

This clone was seen just once. The rearrangement uses TRBV5-1 and TRBJ2-1, with 7 bases lining up with TRBD2. This CDR3 has 15 residues. V shed 4 bases and J 6 bases; nucleotides not matched to a gene: 10. CDR1 SGHRS and CDR2 YFSETQ come from the germline V gene. The CDR3 DNA follows: TGCGCCAGCAGCGTCGGGTATACGGGGGGCAATGAGCAGTTCTTC. This sequence encodes CASSVGYTGGNEQFF. Full variable domain (remainder filled in from reference TRBV5-1 and TRBJ2-1): KAGVTQTPRYLIKTRGQQVTLSCSPISGHRSVSWYQQTPGQGLQFLFEYFSETQRNKGNFPGRFSGRQFSNSRSEMNVSTLELGDSALYLCASSVGYTGGNEQFFGPGTRLTVL.

This chain uses TRBV30 with TRBJ2-3; a possible D gene is TRBD2 (6 bases). The germline V gene has CDR1 GTSNPN and CDR2 SVGIG (reference sequence). This CDR3 has 14 amino acids. V was trimmed by 3 bases and J by 0 bases, leaving 10 bases between them. The CDR3 bases are TGTGCCTGGAGCCTTGGGGGGAGCACAGATACGCAGTATTTT. This sequence encodes CAWSLGGSTDTQYF.

The chain combines TRBV3-1 (or the pseudogene TRBV3-2) with TRBJ2-2; 10 positions match TRBD2. This CDR3 comprises 16 residues. Germline CDR1 LGHDT, CDR2 YNNKEL (reference sequence). J gave up 2 bases and V 6 bases, and 6 bases lay outside the gene matches. For the CDR3, the DNA is TGTGCCAGCAGGAGGACTAGCGGATTAAACACCGGGGAGCTGTTTTTT. Its translation is CASRRTSGLNTGELFF.